The clone carrying this T cell receptor (beta chain) was counted at least ten times. Its antigen is not known. The data originate from a study of glioma-infiltrating T cells. Points from the study as a whole: Very few CDR3 sequences were shared between tissue and blood. Above-expected tissue-blood divergence occurred in all gliomas, most in low-grade ones.

Using RNA template, CDR3s of TCR alpha and beta were amplified with iRepertoire arm-PCR. For one-step reverse transcription and amplification, about 85-400 ng of tissue mRNA or PBMC total RNA was used. TCRdb independently ran MiXCR on the multiplex PCR reads; one entry per CDR3 protein. Here the sample spans tens of thousands of distinct CDR3 sequences, approximately 22% being singletons. This receptor was taken from a human donor with low-grade glioma or glioblastoma, undergoing nonglioma brain surgery, or in good health (not recorded which). The specimen sequenced was glioma tissue, nonneoplastic brain tissue, or PBMCs (not recorded which).

In DNA, the CDR3 is TGTGCCAGCTCACCAGAACTCCTACAAGAGACCCAGTACTTC. Protein sequence: CASSPELLQETQYF. V usage is TRBV18 and J usage is TRBJ2-5; D is unresolved. Trimming shortened V by 2 bases and J by 2 bases, and 9 bases separated the two germline ends. Germline CDR1 KGHSH, CDR2 LQKENI. The CDR3 consists of 14 residues.